This is a list of T cell receptor beta chains from one sample in a study of memory CD4+ T cells and cytomegalovirus serostatus. Generated by immunoSEQ multiplex PCR, the TCRdb table keeps only in-frame clones and is missing some. The sample holds around 50,000 clones; 70% to 75% are singletons and the top ten take about 1.1%. The specimen sequenced was memory CD4+ T cells from blood. Receptors were obtained from an adult in good health and CMV-seropositive. The CDR3 runs from the conserved cysteine through the conserved F or W. Each record gives: V gene, D gene, clone size, J gene, CDR3 DNA, CDR3 protein. The D gene is left open where the match is weak. Expanded clones get a size class; other rows say once, few or many, or leave the size out.

V gene: TRBV5-1; D gene: NA; clone size: NA; J gene: TRBJ1-2; CDR3 DNA: TGCGCCAGCACCAACGGAGGGAACGGGAAGAGTGGCTACACCTTC; CDR3 protein: CASTNGGNGKSGYTF
V gene: TRBV5-1; D gene: TRBD1; clone size: NA; J gene: TRBJ2-1; CDR3 DNA: TGCGCCAGCAGCTTTGCCCGGGACAGGGATTTGGATGAGCAGTTCTTC; CDR3 protein: CASSFARDRDLDEQFF
V gene: TRBV5-1; D gene: NA; clone size: NA; J gene: TRBJ2-1; CDR3 DNA: TGCGCCAGCAGCAAGGACTACGAGACCTACAATGAGCAGTTCTTC; CDR3 protein: CASSKDYETYNEQFF
V gene: TRBV7-2; D gene: NA; clone size: NA; J gene: TRBJ2-3; CDR3 DNA: TGTGCCAGCAGCTTACGGGGGGCGGGCGATACGCAGTATTTT; CDR3 protein: CASSLRGAGDTQYF
V gene: TRBV6-1; D gene: NA; clone size: NA; J gene: TRBJ2-1; CDR3 DNA: TGTGCCAGCACCAAAAGGACATCGGTCAACAATGAGCAGTTCTTC; CDR3 protein: CASTKRTSVNNEQFF
V gene: TRBV5-1; D gene: NA; clone size: NA; J gene: TRBJ2-3; CDR3 DNA: TGCGCCAGCAGCTTGACTTCCTCGCGCCTCATCCTTAACACAGATACGCAGTATTTT; CDR3 protein: CASSLTSSRLILNTDTQYF
V gene: TRBV6-5; D gene: NA; clone size: once; J gene: TRBJ1-2; CDR3 DNA: TGTGCCAGCAACCTTGACAGGAACCTTAACTATGGCTACACCTTC; CDR3 protein: CASNLDRNLNYGYTF
V gene: TRBV5-6; D gene: TRBD1; clone size: NA; J gene: TRBJ2-5; CDR3 DNA: TGTGCCAGCAGCCCAGGGACAGGAGAGACCCAGTACTTC; CDR3 protein: CASSPGTGETQYF
V gene: TRBV10-3; D gene: TRBD1; clone size: NA; J gene: TRBJ1-6; CDR3 DNA: TGTGCCATCAGTGCACTCAGGACAGGGGGCGACTCACCCCTCCACTTT; CDR3 protein: CAISALRTGGDSPLHF
V gene: TRBV19; D gene: NA; clone size: NA; J gene: TRBJ1-5; CDR3 DNA: TGTGCCAGTAGTTCACGACGGGACAATCAGCCCCAGCATTTT; CDR3 protein: CASSSRRDNQPQHF
V gene: TRBV7-3; D gene: NA; clone size: once; J gene: TRBJ2-3; CDR3 DNA: TGTGCCAGCAGCTCCTTCGGGGAGCGCACAGATACGCAGTATTTT; CDR3 protein: CASSSFGERTDTQYF
V gene: TRBV11-2; D gene: TRBD1; clone size: NA; J gene: TRBJ1-2; CDR3 DNA: TGTGCCAGCAGCCGGACAGGGACGGATGGCTACACCTTC; CDR3 protein: CASSRTGTDGYTF
V gene: TRBV10-1; D gene: NA; clone size: NA; J gene: TRBJ2-7; CDR3 DNA: TGCGCCAGCAGTGAGTCGAGTTATCCCTACGAGCAGTACTTC; CDR3 protein: CASSESSYPYEQYF
V gene: TRBV5-1; D gene: TRBD1; clone size: NA; J gene: TRBJ2-5; CDR3 DNA: TGCGCCAGCAGCTTGGATTTCAGGACAGGGGCGTACCAAGAGACCCAGTACTTC; CDR3 protein: CASSLDFRTGAYQETQYF
V gene: TRBV11-2; D gene: TRBD2; clone size: NA; J gene: TRBJ2-3; CDR3 DNA: TGTGCCAGCAGCTTAGCTCCGGGGGGGACGGGAGATACGCAGTATTTT; CDR3 protein: CASSLAPGGTGDTQYF
V gene: TRBV7-9; D gene: NA; clone size: NA; J gene: TRBJ1-3; CDR3 DNA: TGTGCCAGCAGCCCGGCTGGGGGAGGAAACACCATATATTTT; CDR3 protein: CASSPAGGGNTIYF
V gene: TRBV7-6; D gene: NA; clone size: NA; J gene: TRBJ2-2; CDR3 DNA: TGTGCCAGCAGCTTACGGCAGGCCGGGGAGCTGTTTTTT; CDR3 protein: CASSLRQAGELFF
V gene: TRBV4-3; D gene: NA; clone size: once; J gene: TRBJ2-5; CDR3 DNA: TGCGCCAGCAGCCAAGATCCCTTTGGGACCCAGTACTTC; CDR3 protein: CASSQDPFGTQYF
V gene: TRBV2; D gene: TRBD1; clone size: few; J gene: TRBJ1-1; CDR3 DNA: TGTGCCAGCAGTGTAAGACAGGGGAACACTGAAGCTTTCTTT; CDR3 protein: CASSVRQGNTEAFF
V gene: TRBV5-1; D gene: NA; clone size: NA; J gene: TRBJ1-2; CDR3 DNA: TGCGCCAGCAGCTTGGAGGCTGGGGGACCCAGTGGCTACACCTTC; CDR3 protein: CASSLEAGGPSGYTF
V gene: TRBV4-2; D gene: NA; clone size: few; J gene: TRBJ1-1; CDR3 DNA: TGTGCCAGCAGCCAAGATCGGGGGGACACTGAAGCTTTCTTT; CDR3 protein: CASSQDRGDTEAFF
V gene: TRBV28; D gene: NA; clone size: NA; J gene: TRBJ1-2; CDR3 DNA: TGTGCCAGCAGGCTCGGGAACTATGGCTACACCTTC; CDR3 protein: CASRLGNYGYTF
V gene: TRBV6-6; D gene: NA; clone size: NA; J gene: TRBJ1-2; CDR3 DNA: TGTGCCAGCAGTTACAAACAGGGACGTAACTATGGCTACACCTTC; CDR3 protein: CASSYKQGRNYGYTF
V gene: TRBV2; D gene: TRBD1; clone size: NA; J gene: TRBJ1-1; CDR3 DNA: TGTGCCAGCAGTGAACAGGGCGCAGGGGGCGCTTCTGAAGCTTTCTTT; CDR3 protein: CASSEQGAGGASEAFF
V gene: TRBV2; D gene: NA; clone size: NA; J gene: TRBJ2-5; CDR3 DNA: TGTGCCAGCGATTTCTCTTCGGGGACCCAGTACTTC; CDR3 protein: CASDFSSGTQYF
V gene: TRBV5-4; D gene: TRBD2; clone size: NA; J gene: TRBJ2-5; CDR3 DNA: TGTGCCAGCAGCGTAGGGTTAGGGACTAGCGGATACCAAGAGACCCAGTACTTC; CDR3 protein: CASSVGLGTSGYQETQYF
V gene: TRBV6-5; D gene: TRBD2; clone size: few; J gene: TRBJ2-2; CDR3 DNA: TGTGCCAGCAGTTACCGGGGGGATGGGGAGCTGTTTTTT; CDR3 protein: CASSYRGDGELFF
V gene: TRBV4-2; D gene: NA; clone size: NA; J gene: TRBJ2-5; CDR3 DNA: TGTGCCAGCAGCCAAGTTCGGGAGACCCAGTACTTC; CDR3 protein: CASSQVRETQYF
V gene: TRBV19; D gene: NA; clone size: few; J gene: TRBJ2-1; CDR3 DNA: TGTGCCAGTAGTATGGGTCAGGGCTTCGACAATGAGCAGTTCTTC; CDR3 protein: CASSMGQGFDNEQFF
V gene: TRBV4-3; D gene: NA; clone size: NA; J gene: TRBJ2-7; CDR3 DNA: TGCGCCAGCAGCCGTACTACTGGCTACGAGCAGTACTTC; CDR3 protein: CASSRTTGYEQYF
V gene: TRBV2; D gene: NA; clone size: NA; J gene: TRBJ1-2; CDR3 DNA: TGTGCCAGCAGGGAAGCCCCCTATGGCTACACCTTC; CDR3 protein: CASREAPYGYTF
V gene: TRBV5-6; D gene: NA; clone size: NA; J gene: TRBJ1-2; CDR3 DNA: TGTGCCAGCAGCTTGAGAACAGGGAATCGCGGCTACACCTTC; CDR3 protein: CASSLRTGNRGYTF
V gene: TRBV5-6; D gene: NA; clone size: NA; J gene: TRBJ2-3; CDR3 DNA: TGTGCCAGCAGCTTGTGGGGGGACACAGATACGCAGTATTTT; CDR3 protein: CASSLWGDTDTQYF
V gene: TRBV2; D gene: TRBD1; clone size: NA; J gene: TRBJ2-7; CDR3 DNA: TGTGCCAGCAGTTGGGACAGGGCCTACGAGCAGTACTTC; CDR3 protein: CASSWDRAYEQYF
V gene: TRBV5-1; D gene: NA; clone size: NA; J gene: TRBJ1-4; CDR3 DNA: TGCGCCAGCAGCTTGGGGCAGTTCGGAGGGGGTGAAAAACTGTTTTTT; CDR3 protein: CASSLGQFGGGEKLFF
V gene: TRBV29-1; D gene: NA; clone size: NA; J gene: TRBJ1-1; CDR3 DNA: TGCAGCGCCGCCAGACTCATGAACACTGAAGCTTTCTTT; CDR3 protein: CSAARLMNTEAFF
V gene: TRBV9; D gene: TRBD1; clone size: NA; J gene: TRBJ1-2; CDR3 DNA: TGTGCCAGCAGCGGACAGGGATTGGGCTACACCTTC; CDR3 protein: CASSGQGLGYTF
V gene: TRBV2; D gene: NA; clone size: NA; J gene: TRBJ1-4; CDR3 DNA: TGTGCCAGCAGCCCGACATCCGGAGGGAATGAAAAACTGTTTTTT; CDR3 protein: CASSPTSGGNEKLFF
V gene: TRBV7-9; D gene: NA; clone size: NA; J gene: TRBJ1-1; CDR3 DNA: TGTGCCAGCAGCTTTAAAGGGGACGTCCATATTGAAGCTTTCTTT; CDR3 protein: CASSFKGDVHIEAFF
V gene: TRBV7-6; D gene: TRBD1; clone size: NA; J gene: TRBJ2-1; CDR3 DNA: TGTGCCAGCAGCTTAGGACAGGGGTTAGCCTACAATGAGCAGTTCTTC; CDR3 protein: CASSLGQGLAYNEQFF
V gene: TRBV5-5; D gene: TRBD1; clone size: NA; J gene: TRBJ1-1; CDR3 DNA: TGTGCCAGCAGCGGACTAGACAGGGGGAGAATGAACACTGAAGCTTTCTTT; CDR3 protein: CASSGLDRGRMNTEAFF
V gene: TRBV6-5; D gene: NA; clone size: NA; J gene: TRBJ1-6; CDR3 DNA: TGTGCCAGCATAACGGGGGTTAATTCACCCCTCCACTTT; CDR3 protein: CASITGVNSPLHF
V gene: TRBV19; D gene: NA; clone size: NA; J gene: TRBJ2-7; CDR3 DNA: TGTGCCAGTACCAATGTGGGTTCAGCTACACCCTACGAGCAGTACTTC; CDR3 protein: CASTNVGSATPYEQYF
V gene: TRBV4-1; D gene: NA; clone size: NA; J gene: TRBJ1-2; CDR3 DNA: TGCGCCAGCAGCCAAGATCCGGGGAGCTATGGCTACACCTTC; CDR3 protein: CASSQDPGSYGYTF
V gene: TRBV5-1; D gene: TRBD1; clone size: NA; J gene: TRBJ2-5; CDR3 DNA: TGCGCCAGCACCGGGACAGGGGACGGGGAGACCCAGTACTTC; CDR3 protein: CASTGTGDGETQYF
V gene: TRBV9; D gene: NA; clone size: NA; J gene: TRBJ1-2; CDR3 DNA: TGTGCCAGCAGCGTAGACTTGGGGGGCCAGAAGTATGGCTACACCTTC; CDR3 protein: CASSVDLGGQKYGYTF
V gene: TRBV7-9; D gene: TRBD1; clone size: NA; J gene: TRBJ2-1; CDR3 DNA: TGTGCCAGCAGCCTAGCAGGACAGGGGGCTCCACGACTCTTC; CDR3 protein: CASSLAGQGAPRLF
V gene: TRBV18; D gene: NA; clone size: NA; J gene: TRBJ2-3; CDR3 DNA: TGTGCCAGCTCACCACGGCGCAGGGGTTTTTACGCAGATACGCAGTATTTT; CDR3 protein: CASSPRRRGFYADTQYF
V gene: TRBV2; D gene: TRBD2; clone size: NA; J gene: TRBJ2-5; CDR3 DNA: TGTGCCAGCAGTCCGAGGACTAGCGGTGGAGAGACCCAGTACTTC; CDR3 protein: CASSPRTSGGETQYF
V gene: TRBV4-3; D gene: NA; clone size: NA; J gene: TRBJ1-2; CDR3 DNA: TGCGCCAGCAGCACAGGGACCGACCATGGCTACACCTTC; CDR3 protein: CASSTGTDHGYTF
V gene: TRBV5-6; D gene: TRBD2; clone size: NA; J gene: TRBJ2-5; CDR3 DNA: TGTGCCAGCAGCCAGCGGGGGGGCTTGGCTGAGACCCAGTACTTC; CDR3 protein: CASSQRGGLAETQYF